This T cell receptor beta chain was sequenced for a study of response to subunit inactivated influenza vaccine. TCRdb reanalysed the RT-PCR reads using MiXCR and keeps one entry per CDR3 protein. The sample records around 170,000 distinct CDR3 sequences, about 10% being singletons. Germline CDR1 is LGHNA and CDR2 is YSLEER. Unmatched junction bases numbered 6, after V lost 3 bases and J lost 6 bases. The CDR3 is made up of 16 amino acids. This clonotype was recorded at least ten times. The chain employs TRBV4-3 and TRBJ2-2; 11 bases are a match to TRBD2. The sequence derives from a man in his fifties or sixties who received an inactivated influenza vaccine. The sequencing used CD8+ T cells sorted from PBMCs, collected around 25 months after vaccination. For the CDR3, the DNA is TGCGCCAGCAGCCATCGACTAGCGGGAACTGCCGGGGAGCTGTTTTTT. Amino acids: CASSHRLAGTAGELFF.